This T cell receptor beta chain was profiled in a study of neoadjuvant anti-PD-1 for oral cavity cancer. Germline CDR1 and CDR2: SNHLY and FYNNEI. The CDR3 length is 13 residues. Trimming shortened V by 4 bases and J by 7 bases, and 11 bases separated the two germline ends. These oral cavity squamous cell carcinomas were HPV-negative and locally advanced. The method was immunoSEQ multiplex PCR; TCRdb's version includes in-frame clones alone and lacks a portion of them. The sample lists around 6,200 clones, roughly 74% occurring once. The sample holds one count of this clone. Sample: PBMCs, taken before nivolumab (anti-PD-1) treatment. The chain is built from TRBV2 and TRBJ2-1, with D tentatively TRBD1 or TRBD2 (5 bases each). This receptor was obtained from a person between 40 and 80 years old with oral cavity squamous cell carcinoma. The CDR3 bases are TGTGCCAGCAGTGGGGACCCAACAAATGAGCAGTTCTTC. The encoded protein is CASSGDPTNEQFF.